A selection of T cell receptor beta chains follows, all from one sample in a study of cytomegalovirus exposure and HLA in healthy donors. TCRdb keeps only in-frame clones here, not all; method: immunoSEQ multiplex PCR. The sample has under 150,000 clones; about 73% are singletons. The material sequenced was PBMCs. These receptors all come from a woman between 40 and 55 years old in good health and CMV-seronegative. CDR3s include the opening cysteine and the closing phenylalanine or tryptophan. A D gene is named only where the DNA matches it firmly. Where a row states a size, it is once, few, many or the class of an expanded clone; other rows omit it.

TRBJ2-1 | - | - | TRBV6-5 | TGTGCCAGCAGTTACTCTGGGTCGGGGGAGAATGAGCAGTTCTTC | CASSYSGSGENEQFF
TRBJ2-1 | - | - | TRBV28 | TGTGCCAGCAGGGATAACAGTGATACTTACAATGAGCAGTTCTTC | CASRDNSDTYNEQFF
TRBJ2-3 | - | - | TRBV15 | TGTGCCACCAACCCAGGTGCTAGCACAGATACGCAGTATTTT | CATNPGASTDTQYF
TRBJ2-5 | few | - | TRBV28 | TGTGCCAGCAGTCTTGAACCGGGATGGCAGCAAGAGACCCAGTACTTC | CASSLEPGWQQETQYF
TRBJ2-1 | - | - | TRBV18 | TGTGCCAGCTCACTAGGACAGAACGAGCAGTTCTTC | CASSLGQNEQFF
TRBJ1-2 | - | - | TRBV27 | TGTGCCAGCAGTTTAGGACAGAGTTATGGCTACACCTTC | CASSLGQSYGYTF
TRBJ2-1 | - | TRBD2 | TRBV7-6 | TGTGCCAGCAGCTTAGTCGGGGCTAGCGGGCCGTTCTCCTACAATGAGCAGTTCTTC | CASSLVGASGPFSYNEQFF
TRBJ1-1 | - | TRBD1 | TRBV28 | TGTGCCAGCAGTACGGGACAGGAGAACACTGAAGCTTTCTTT | CASSTGQENTEAFF
TRBJ2-7 | - | TRBD1 | TRBV29-1 | TGCAGCGTTGGTAGAGGGGGCGACACCTACGAGCAGTACTTC | CSVGRGGDTYEQYF
TRBJ2-1 | - | TRBD2 | TRBV19 | TGTGCCACCGTCGAGGGAGGGCCTCACAATGAGCAGTTCTTC | CATVEGGPHNEQFF
TRBJ2-3 | - | - | TRBV20-1 | TGCAGTGCCCCTTCCAGGGATACGCAGTATTTT | CSAPSRDTQYF
TRBJ1-4 | - | - | TRBV7-8 | TGTGCCAGCAGCGGTACAGGGATTAATGAAAAACTGTTTTTT | CASSGTGINEKLFF
TRBJ1-3 | - | - | TRBV4-3 | TGCGCCAGCAGCCAGGTCCCGTCTCTACTTGGGCTCTCTGGAAACACCATATATTTT | CASSQVPSLLGLSGNTIYF